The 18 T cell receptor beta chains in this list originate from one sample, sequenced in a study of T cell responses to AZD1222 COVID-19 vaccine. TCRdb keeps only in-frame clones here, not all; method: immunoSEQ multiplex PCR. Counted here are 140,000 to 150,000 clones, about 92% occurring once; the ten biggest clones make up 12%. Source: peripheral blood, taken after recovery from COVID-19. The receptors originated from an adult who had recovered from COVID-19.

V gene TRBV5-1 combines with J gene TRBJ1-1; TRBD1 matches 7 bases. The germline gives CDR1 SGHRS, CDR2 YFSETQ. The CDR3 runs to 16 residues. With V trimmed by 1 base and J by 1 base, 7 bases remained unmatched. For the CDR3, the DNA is TGCGCCAGCAGCTTGCGGGACAGCACCCCGAACACTGAAGCTTTCTTT. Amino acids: CASSLRDSTPNTEAFF. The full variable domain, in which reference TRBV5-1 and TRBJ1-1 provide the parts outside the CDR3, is KAGVTQTPRYLIKTRGQQVTLSCSPISGHRSVSWYQQTPGQGLQFLFEYFSETQRNKGNFPGRFSGRQFSNSRSEMNVSTLELGDSALYLCASSLRDSTPNTEAFFGQGTRLTVV.

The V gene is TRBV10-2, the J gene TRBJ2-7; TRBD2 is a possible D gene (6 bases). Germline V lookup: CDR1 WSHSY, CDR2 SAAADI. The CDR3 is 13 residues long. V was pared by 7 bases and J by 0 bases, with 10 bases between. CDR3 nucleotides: TGCGCCAGCAATGGGCGGGGCTCCTACGAGCAGTACTTC. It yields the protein CASNGRGSYEQYF.

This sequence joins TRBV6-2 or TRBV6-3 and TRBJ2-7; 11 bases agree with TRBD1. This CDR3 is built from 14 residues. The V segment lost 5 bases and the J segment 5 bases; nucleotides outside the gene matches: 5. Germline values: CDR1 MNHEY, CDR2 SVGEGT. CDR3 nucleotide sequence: TGTGCCAGCAGTAAGCGGACAGGGGGCGACGAGCAGTACTTC. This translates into CASSKRTGGDEQYF.

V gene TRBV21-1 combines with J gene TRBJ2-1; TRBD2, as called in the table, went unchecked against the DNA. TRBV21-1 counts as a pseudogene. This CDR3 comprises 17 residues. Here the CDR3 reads CASSKVVNSGMNNEQFF. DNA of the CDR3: TGTGCCAGCAGCAAAGTCGTAAATAGCGGGATGAACAATGAGCAGTTCTTC.

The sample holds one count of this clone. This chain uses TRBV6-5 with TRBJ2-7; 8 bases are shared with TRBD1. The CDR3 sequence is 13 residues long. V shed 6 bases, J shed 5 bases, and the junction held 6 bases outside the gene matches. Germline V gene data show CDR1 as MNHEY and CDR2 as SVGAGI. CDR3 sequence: CASRLDRGHEQYF. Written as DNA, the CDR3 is TGTGCCAGCAGACTTGACAGGGGCCACGAGCAGTACTTC.

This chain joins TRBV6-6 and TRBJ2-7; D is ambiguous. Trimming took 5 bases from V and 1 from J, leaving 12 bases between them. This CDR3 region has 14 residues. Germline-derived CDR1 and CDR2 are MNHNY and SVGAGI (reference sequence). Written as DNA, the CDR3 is TGTGCCAGCAGTCACGGCGCTCAGTCCTACGAGCAGTACTTC. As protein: CASSHGAQSYEQYF.

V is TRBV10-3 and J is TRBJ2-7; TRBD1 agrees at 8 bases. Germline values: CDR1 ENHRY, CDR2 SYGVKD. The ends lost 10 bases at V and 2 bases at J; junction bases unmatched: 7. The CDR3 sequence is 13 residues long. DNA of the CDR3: TGTGCCACTACAGACAGGGGACCCTACGAGCAGTACTTC. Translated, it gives CATTDRGPYEQYF.

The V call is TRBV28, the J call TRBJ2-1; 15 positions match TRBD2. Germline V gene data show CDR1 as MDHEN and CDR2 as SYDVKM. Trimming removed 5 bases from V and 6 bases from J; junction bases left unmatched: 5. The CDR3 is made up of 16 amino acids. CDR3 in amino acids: CASSKGLAGGRNEQFF. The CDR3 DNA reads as TGTGCCAGCAGTAAAGGACTAGCGGGAGGGCGCAATGAGCAGTTCTTC.

CDR3 region: CASSLAGAAEKLFF. CDR3 DNA: TGCGCCAGCAGCTTGGCAGGGGCCGCGGAAAAACTGTTTTTT. The chain carries TRBV5-1 and TRBJ1-4; maybe TRBD1 (6 bases). Trimming shortened V by 0 bases and J by 8 bases, and 11 bases separated the two germline ends. Germline lookup yields CDR1 SGHRS and CDR2 YFSETQ. The CDR3 covers 14 residues.

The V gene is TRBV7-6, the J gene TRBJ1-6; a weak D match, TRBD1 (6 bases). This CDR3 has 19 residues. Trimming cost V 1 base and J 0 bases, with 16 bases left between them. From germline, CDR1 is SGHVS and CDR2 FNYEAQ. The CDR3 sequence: CASSLGTGGVSSYNSPLHF. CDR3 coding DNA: TGTGCCAGCAGCTTAGGAACGGGGGGCGTTAGCTCCTATAATTCACCCCTCCACTTT.

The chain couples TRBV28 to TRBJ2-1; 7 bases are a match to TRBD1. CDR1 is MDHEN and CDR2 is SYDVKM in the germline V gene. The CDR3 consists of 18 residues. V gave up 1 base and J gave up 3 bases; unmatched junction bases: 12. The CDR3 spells CASSLSPRQGWGYNEQFF. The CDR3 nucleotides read TGTGCCAGCAGTTTATCACCCCGACAGGGATGGGGCTACAATGAGCAGTTCTTC.

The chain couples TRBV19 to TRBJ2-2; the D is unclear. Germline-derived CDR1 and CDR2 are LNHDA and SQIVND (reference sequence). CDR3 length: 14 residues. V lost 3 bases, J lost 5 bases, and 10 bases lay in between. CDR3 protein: CASSISAWTGELFF. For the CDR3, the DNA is TGTGCCAGTAGTATTTCGGCGTGGACCGGGGAGCTGTTTTTT.

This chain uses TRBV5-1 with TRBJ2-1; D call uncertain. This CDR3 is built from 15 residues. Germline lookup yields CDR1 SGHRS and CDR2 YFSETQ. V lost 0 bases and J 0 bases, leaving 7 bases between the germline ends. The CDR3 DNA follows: TGCGCCAGCAGCTTGGAGCTACGCTCCTACAATGAGCAGTTCTTC. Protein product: CASSLELRSYNEQFF.

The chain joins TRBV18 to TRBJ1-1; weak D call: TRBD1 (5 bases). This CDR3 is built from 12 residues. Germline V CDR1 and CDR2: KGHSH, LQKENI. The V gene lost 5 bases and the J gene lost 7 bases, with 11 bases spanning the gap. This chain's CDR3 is CASSSSGREAFF. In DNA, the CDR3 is TGTGCCAGCTCATCCTCAGGGCGTGAAGCTTTCTTT.

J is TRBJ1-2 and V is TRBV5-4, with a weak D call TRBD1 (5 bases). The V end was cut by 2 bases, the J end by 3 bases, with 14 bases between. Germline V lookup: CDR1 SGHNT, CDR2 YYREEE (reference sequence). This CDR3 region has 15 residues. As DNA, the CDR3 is TGTGCCAGCAGCTTCGGGGCAGGGTTGGACTATGGCTACACCTTC. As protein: CASSFGAGLDYGYTF.

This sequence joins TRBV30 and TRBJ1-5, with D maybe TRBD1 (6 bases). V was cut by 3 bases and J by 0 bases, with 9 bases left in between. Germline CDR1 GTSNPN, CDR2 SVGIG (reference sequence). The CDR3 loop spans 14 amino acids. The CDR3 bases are TGTGCCTGGAGCGCAGGGGTTAGCAATCAGCCCCAGCATTTT. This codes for CAWSAGVSNQPQHF.

CDR3 nucleotides: TGCGCCAGCAGTTTTAGCGGGAGCGACGAGCAGTACTTC. Protein product: CASSFSGSDEQYF. The rearrangement uses TRBV10-1 and TRBJ2-7; 9 bases align to TRBD2. CDR1 is WNHNN and CDR2 is SYGVQD in the germline V gene (reference sequence). Trimming cost V 5 bases and J 5 bases; bases outside gene matches: 4. The CDR3 covers 13 residues.

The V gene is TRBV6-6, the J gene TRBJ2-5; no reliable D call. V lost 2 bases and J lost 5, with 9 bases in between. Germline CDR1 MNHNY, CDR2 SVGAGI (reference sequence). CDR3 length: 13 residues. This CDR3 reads CASSYPPGETQYF. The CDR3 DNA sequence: TGTGCCAGCAGTTACCCCCCCGGGGAGACCCAGTACTTC.